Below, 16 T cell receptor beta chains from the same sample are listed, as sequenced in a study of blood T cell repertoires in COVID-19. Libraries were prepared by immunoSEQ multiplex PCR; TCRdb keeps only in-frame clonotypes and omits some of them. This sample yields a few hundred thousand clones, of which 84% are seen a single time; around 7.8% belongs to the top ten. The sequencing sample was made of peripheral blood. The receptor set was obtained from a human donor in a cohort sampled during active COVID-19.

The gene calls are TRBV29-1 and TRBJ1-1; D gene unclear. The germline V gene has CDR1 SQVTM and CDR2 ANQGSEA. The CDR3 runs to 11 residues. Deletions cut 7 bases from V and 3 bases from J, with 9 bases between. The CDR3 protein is CSAFRDTEAFF. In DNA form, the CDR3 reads TGCAGCGCTTTCCGGGACACTGAAGCTTTCTTT.

CDR3 bases: TGTGCCAGCAGCTGGACGCAGGGGAGAGCTGAAGCTTTCTTT. Translation gives CASSWTQGRAEAFF. The chain couples TRBV11-2 to TRBJ1-1; D might be TRBD1 (6 bases). Trimming stripped 4 bases from V and 6 bases from J, with 15 bases between. CDR1 and CDR2 (germline): SGHAT, FQNNGV. This CDR3 spans 14 amino acids.

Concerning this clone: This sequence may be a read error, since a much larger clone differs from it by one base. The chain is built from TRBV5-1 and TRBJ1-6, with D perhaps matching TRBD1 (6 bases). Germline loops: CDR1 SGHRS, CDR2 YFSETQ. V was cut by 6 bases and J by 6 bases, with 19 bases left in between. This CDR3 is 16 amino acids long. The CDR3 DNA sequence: TGCGCCAGCAACCCGACACAGGGATTGAGTAATTCACCCCTCCACTTT. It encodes CASNPTQGLSNSPLHF.

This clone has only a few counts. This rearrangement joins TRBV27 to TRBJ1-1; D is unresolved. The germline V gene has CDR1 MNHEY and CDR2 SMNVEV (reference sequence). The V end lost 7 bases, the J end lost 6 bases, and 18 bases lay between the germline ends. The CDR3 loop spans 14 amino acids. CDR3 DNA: TGTGCCAGCACCATTGGAGGTTCCAACGCTGAAGCTTTCTTT. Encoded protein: CASTIGGSNAEAFF.

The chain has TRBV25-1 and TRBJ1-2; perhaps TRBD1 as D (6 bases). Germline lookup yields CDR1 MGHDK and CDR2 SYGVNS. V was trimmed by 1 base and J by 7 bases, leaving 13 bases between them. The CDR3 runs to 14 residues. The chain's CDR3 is CASSESGGRVGYTF. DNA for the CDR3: TGTGCCAGCAGTGAATCGGGGGGGCGCGTTGGCTACACCTTC.

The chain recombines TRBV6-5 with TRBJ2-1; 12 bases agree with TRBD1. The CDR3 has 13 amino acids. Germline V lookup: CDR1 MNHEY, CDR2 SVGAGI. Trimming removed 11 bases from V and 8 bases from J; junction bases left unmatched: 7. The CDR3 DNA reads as TGTGCCGGCGAAAGGGACAGGGGGCATGAGCAGTTCTTC. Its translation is CAGERDRGHEQFF.

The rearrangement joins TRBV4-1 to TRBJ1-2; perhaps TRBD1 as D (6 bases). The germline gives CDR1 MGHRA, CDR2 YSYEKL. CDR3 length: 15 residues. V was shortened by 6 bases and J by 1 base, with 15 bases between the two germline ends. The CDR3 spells CASRHIGQFNYGYTF. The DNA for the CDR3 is TGCGCCAGCAGACACATAGGACAGTTTAACTATGGCTACACCTTC.

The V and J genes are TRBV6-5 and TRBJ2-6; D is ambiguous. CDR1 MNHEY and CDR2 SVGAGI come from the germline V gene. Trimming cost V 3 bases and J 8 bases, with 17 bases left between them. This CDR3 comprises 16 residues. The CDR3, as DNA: TGTGCCAGCAGTTATTTGTTTTCTACGTTGACCAACGTCCTGACTTTC. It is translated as CASSYLFSTLTNVLTF.

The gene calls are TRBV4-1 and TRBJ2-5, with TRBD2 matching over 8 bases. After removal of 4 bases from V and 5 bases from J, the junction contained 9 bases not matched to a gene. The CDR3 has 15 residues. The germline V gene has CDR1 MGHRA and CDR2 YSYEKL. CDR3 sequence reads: CASSPIAGISETQYF. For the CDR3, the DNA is TGCGCCAGCAGCCCTATAGCGGGGATTTCCGAGACCCAGTACTTC.

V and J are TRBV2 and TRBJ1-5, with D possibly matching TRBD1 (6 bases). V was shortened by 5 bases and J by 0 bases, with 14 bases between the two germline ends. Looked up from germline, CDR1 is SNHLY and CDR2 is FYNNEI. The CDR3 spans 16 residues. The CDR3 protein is CASSSTRTVSNQPQHF. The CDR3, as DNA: TGTGCCAGCAGTAGCACCCGGACAGTTAGCAATCAGCCCCAGCATTTT.

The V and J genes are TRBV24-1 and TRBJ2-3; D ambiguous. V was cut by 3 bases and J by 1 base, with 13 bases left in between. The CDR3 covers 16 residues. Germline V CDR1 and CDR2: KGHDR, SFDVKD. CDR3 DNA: TGTGCCACCAGTGATACGCAACTGGTGGGCACAGATACGCAGTATTTT. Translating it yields CATSDTQLVGTDTQYF.

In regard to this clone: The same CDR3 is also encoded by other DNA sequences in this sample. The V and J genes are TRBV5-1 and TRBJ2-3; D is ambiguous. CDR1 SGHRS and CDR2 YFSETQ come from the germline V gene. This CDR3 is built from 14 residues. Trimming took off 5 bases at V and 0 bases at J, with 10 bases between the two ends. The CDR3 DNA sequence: TGCGCCAGCAGACGTCAGACTAGCACAGATACGCAGTATTTT. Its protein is CASRRQTSTDTQYF. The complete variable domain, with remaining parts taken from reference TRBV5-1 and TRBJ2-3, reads KAGVTQTPRYLIKTRGQQVTLSCSPISGHRSVSWYQQTPGQGLQFLFEYFSETQRNKGNFPGRFSGRQFSNSRSEMNVSTLELGDSALYLCASRRQTSTDTQYFGPGTRLTVL.

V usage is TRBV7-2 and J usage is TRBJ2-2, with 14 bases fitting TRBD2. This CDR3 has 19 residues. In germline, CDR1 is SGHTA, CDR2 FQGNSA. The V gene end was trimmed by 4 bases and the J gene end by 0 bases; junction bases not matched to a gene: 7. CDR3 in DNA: TGTGCCAGCAGCTCACGGACTAGCGGGGGGTACGCGAACACCGGGGAGCTGTTTTTT. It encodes CASSSRTSGGYANTGELFF.

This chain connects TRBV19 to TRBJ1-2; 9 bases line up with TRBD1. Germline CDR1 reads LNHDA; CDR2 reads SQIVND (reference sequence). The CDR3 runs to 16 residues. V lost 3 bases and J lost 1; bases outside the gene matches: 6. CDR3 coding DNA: TGTGCCAGTAGTATCTCGGGACAGGGCCGTAACTATGGCTACACCTTC. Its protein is CASSISGQGRNYGYTF.

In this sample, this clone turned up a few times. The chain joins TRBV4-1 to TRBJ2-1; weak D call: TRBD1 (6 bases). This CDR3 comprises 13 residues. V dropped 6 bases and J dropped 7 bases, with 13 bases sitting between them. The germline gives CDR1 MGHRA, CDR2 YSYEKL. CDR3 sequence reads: CASRPQGGNEQFF. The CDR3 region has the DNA TGCGCCAGCAGACCCCAAGGGGGTAATGAGCAGTTCTTC.

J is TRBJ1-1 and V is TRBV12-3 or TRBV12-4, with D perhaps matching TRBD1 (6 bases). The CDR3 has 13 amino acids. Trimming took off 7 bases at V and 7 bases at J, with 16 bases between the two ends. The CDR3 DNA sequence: TGTGCCAGCACTCCCAGGGGTCTAAGTGAAGCTTTCTTT. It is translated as CASTPRGLSEAFF.